This TCR beta chain was found in a study of TIL therapy for anti-PD-1-resistant metastatic lung cancer. In the study overall: Tumors had a median PD-L1 proportion score of around 6%. Half of patients were current or former smokers.

Sequencing used immunoSEQ v3. Profiling relied on immunoSEQ multiplex PCR, and the TCRdb table lists in-frame clones only, not all of them. The sample yields approximately 50,000 clones, around 80% seen once. A few counts support this clone. Time point reported: pre-treatment sample, taken before nivolumab and TIL therapy. Trimming cost V 8 bases and J 7 bases; bases outside gene matches: 5. Germline loops: CDR1 KGHSH, CDR2 LQKENI. The length of the CDR3 is 11 residues. The sequence was collected from a man between 65 and 80 years old with non-small cell lung cancer. This chain links TRBV18 with TRBJ2-7; 7 nucleotides match TRBD1. The sample here was blood, taken at baseline. The CDR3 nucleotides read TGTGCCAGCACCGGGACAGAAGAGCAGTACTTC. Translated: CASTGTEEQYF.